This T cell receptor (beta chain) appears in the sequencing data of a study of blood T cells in healthy people across ages. General observations from the study: Comparison with aged donors showed that long-lived donors had more naive CD4+ cells and higher diversity.

Worth noting for this clonotype: Its target is unknown.

The V and J ends lost 4 bases and 5 bases, in that order; junction bases with no gene match: 11. The CDR3 runs 16 residues. A second PCR of about 7 to 11 cycles used a sample-barcoded 5' primer and a J-beta primer mix. All cDNA molecules were each tagged by a template-switch adaptor with 12 random nucleotides. A single record per CDR3 protein comes from TCRdb applying MiXCR to the 5' RACE reads. The data contain about 750,000 distinct CDR3 sequences, about 53% of them singletons. V is TRBV12-3 or TRBV12-4 and J is TRBJ1-1, with 9 positions matching TRBD1. The sequenced material came from blood. This TCR was recovered from a man older than 75 in good health. CDR3 sequence reads: CASSSPGTGKMTEAFF. DNA for the CDR3: TGTGCCAGCAGTTCGCCCGGGACAGGGAAAATGACTGAAGCTTTCTTT.